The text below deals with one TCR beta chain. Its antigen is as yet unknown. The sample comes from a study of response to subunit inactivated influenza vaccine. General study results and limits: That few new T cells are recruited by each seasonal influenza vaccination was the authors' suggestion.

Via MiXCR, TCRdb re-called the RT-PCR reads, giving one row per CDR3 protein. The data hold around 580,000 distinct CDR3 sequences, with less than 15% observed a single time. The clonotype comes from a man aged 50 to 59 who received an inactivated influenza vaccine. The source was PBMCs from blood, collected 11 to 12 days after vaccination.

The CDR3 coding sequence is TGTGCCAGCCAATGGGGGCGGAAGGAGACCCAGTACTTC. Its translation: CASQWGRKETQYF. V is TRBV6-2 or TRBV6-3 and J is TRBJ2-5, with a possible D match to TRBD1 (6 bases). Germline CDR1 and CDR2: MNHEY and SVGEGT. The CDR3 totals 13 residues. V gave up 8 bases and J gave up 5 bases, with 15 bases separating them.